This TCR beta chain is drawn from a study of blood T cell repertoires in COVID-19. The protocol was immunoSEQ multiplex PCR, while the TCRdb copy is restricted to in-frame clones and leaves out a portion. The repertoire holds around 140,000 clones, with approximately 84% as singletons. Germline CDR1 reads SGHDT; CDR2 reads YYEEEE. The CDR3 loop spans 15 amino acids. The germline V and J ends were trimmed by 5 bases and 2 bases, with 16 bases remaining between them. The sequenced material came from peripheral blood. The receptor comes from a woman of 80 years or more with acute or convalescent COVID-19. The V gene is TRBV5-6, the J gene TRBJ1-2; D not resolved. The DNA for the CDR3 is TGTGCCAGCAGTTCCATCTCTACAGTCAACTATGGCTACACCTTC. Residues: CASSSISTVNYGYTF.